This TCR beta chain was captured in a study of shared T cell receptors in the human thymus. The protocol was immunoSEQ multiplex PCR, while the TCRdb copy is restricted to in-frame clones and leaves out a portion. The sample includes almost 550,000 clones, around 78% of them seen just once. This clone was seen only once. Trimming stripped 6 bases from V and 8 bases from J, with 19 bases between. CDR1 is MNHEY, CDR2 SMNVEV, per germline (reference sequence). The CDR3 extends over 15 amino acids. The same sample was also used in a study of human thymus T cells. That report adds: Corrective cardiac operations yielded the resected thymus tissue. Related studies found that unrelated individuals share highly overlapping thymic repertoires.

The chain has TRBV27 and TRBJ1-4, with TRBD1 as a possible D gene (6 bases). This TCR came from a boy in the first two years of life with a congenital heart defect. Sequencing input: thymocytes. The CDR3 region has the DNA TGTGCCAGCAGGCAAGTGTTCCGGGACAAGGAAAAACTGTTTTTT. It specifies CASRQVFRDKEKLFF. Full variable domain (outside the CDR3, taken from reference TRBV27 and TRBJ1-4): EAQVTQNPRYLITVTGKKLTVTCSQNMNHEYMSWYRQDPGLGLRQIYYSMNVEVTDKGDVPEGYKVSRKEKRNFPLILESPSPNQTSLYFCASRQVFRDKEKLFFGSGTQLSVL.